This T cell receptor beta chain was sequenced in a study of regulatory T cells in long-lasting Graves disease. The V and J ends lost 0 bases and 4 bases respectively, with 16 bases between them. In germline, CDR1 is DFQATT, CDR2 SNEGSKA (reference sequence). The CDR3 sequence is 15 residues long. According to the study, TCR beta libraries were built with iRepertoire HTBI primers and CDR3-region Arm-PCR. TCRdb ran MiXCR on the multiplex PCR reads and lists one entry per CDR3 protein. The data contain around 500,000 distinct CDR3 sequences, around 21% of them singletons. Stated time point: persistent/refractory GD, antithyroid drugs over 5 years with positive TRAb. The authors made the TCR library using RNA they extracted from PBMCs.

The sequence came from a female donor with Graves disease. The chain is built from TRBV20-1 and TRBJ2-7; a possible D gene is TRBD2 (6 bases). This material consisted of peripheral blood mononuclear cells (PBMCs), taken when the disease was refractory, from a patient treated with antithyroid drugs. CDR3 nucleotide sequence: TGCAGTGCTAGAGATTTGCGGGGCCGGGCGTACGAGCAGTACTTC. Its protein product is CSARDLRGRAYEQYF.